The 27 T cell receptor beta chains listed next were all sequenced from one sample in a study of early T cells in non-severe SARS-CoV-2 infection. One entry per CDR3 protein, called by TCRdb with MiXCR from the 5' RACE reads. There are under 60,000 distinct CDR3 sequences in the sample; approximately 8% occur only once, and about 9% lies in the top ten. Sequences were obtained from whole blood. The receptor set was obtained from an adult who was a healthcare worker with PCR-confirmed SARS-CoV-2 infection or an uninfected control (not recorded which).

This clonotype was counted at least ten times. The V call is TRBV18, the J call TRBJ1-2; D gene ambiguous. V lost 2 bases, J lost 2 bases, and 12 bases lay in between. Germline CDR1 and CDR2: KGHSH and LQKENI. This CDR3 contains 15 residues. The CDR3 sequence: CASSPNGDTNYGYTF. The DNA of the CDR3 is TGTGCCAGCTCACCAAACGGAGACACGAACTATGGCTACACCTTC.

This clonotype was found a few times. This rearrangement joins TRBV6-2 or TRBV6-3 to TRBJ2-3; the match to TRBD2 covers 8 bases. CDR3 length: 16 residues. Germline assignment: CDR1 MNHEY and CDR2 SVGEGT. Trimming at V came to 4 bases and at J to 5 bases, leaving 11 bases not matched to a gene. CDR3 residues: CASSSSRLAWGDTQYF. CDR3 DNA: TGTGCCAGCAGTTCCTCCCGACTAGCGTGGGGAGATACGCAGTATTTT.

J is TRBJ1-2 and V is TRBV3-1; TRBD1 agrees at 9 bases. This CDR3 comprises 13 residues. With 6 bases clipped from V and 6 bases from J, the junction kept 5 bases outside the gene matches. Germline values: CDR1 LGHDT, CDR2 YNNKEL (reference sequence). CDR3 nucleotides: TGTGCCAGCAGAGTACAGGGGGCCCATGGCTACACCTTC. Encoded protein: CASRVQGAHGYTF.

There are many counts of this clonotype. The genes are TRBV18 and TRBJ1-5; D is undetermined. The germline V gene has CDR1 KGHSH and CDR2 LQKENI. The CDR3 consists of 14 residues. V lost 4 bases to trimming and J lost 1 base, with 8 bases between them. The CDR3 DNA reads TGTGCCAGCTCACGGAAAGAGAGCAATCAGCCCCAGCATTTT. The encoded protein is CASSRKESNQPQHF.

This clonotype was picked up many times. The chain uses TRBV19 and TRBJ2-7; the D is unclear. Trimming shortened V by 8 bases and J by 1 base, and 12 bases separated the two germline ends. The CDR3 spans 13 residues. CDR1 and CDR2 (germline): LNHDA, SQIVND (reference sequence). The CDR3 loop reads CASPFFGSYEQYF. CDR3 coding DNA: TGTGCCAGTCCCTTTTTTGGGTCCTACGAGCAGTACTTC.

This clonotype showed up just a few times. The CDR3 DNA follows: TGTGCCAGCAGCTTCCAGGGACGGTTCTACGAGCAGTACTTC. This encodes CASSFQGRFYEQYF. This chain uses TRBV7-9 with TRBJ2-7; possibly TRBD1 or TRBD2 for D (5 bases each). With 3 bases removed from V and 3 bases from J, the gap between germline ends came to 12 bases. CDR1 SEHNR and CDR2 FQNEAQ come from the germline V gene (reference sequence). CDR3 length equals 14 residues.

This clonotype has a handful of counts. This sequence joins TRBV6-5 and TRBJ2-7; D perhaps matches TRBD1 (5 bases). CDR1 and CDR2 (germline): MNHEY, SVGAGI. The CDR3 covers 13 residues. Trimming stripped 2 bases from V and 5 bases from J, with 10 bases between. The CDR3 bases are TGTGCCAGCAGTTACCCAGGGCTGGACGAGCAGTACTTC. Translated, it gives CASSYPGLDEQYF.

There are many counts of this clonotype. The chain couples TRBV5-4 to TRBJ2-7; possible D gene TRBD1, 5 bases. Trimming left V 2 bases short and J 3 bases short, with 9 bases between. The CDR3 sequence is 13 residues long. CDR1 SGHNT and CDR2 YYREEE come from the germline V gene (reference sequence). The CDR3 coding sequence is TGTGCCAGCAGCTTTCAGGGCAACTACGAGCAGTACTTC. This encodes CASSFQGNYEQYF.

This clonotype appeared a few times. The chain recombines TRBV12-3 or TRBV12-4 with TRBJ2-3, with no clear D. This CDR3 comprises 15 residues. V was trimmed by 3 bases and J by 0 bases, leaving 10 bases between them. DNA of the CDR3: TGTGCCAGCAGTTTCGGCAGAGTGAGCACAGATACGCAGTATTTT. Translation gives CASSFGRVSTDTQYF.

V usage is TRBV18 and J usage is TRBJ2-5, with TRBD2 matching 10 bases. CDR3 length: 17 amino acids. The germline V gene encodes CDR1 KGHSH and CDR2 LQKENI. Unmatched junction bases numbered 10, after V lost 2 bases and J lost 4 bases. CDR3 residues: CASSPSMILAGSETQYF. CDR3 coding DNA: TGTGCCAGCTCACCATCGATGATACTAGCGGGATCAGAGACCCAGTACTTC.

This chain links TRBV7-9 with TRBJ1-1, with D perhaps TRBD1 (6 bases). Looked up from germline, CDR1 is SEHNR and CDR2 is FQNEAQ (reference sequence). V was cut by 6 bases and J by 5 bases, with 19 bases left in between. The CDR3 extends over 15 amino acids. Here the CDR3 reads CASSGSGGGTTEAFF. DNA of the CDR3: TGTGCCAGCAGTGGGAGCGGGGGAGGGACAACTGAAGCTTTCTTT.

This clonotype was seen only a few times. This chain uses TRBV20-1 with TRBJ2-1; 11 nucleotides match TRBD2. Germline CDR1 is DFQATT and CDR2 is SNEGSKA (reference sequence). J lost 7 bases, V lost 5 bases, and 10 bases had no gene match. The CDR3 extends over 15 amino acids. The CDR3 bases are TGCAGTGCTGCCTCACTAGCGGGAGAATGGAATGAGCAGTTCTTC. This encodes CSAASLAGEWNEQFF.

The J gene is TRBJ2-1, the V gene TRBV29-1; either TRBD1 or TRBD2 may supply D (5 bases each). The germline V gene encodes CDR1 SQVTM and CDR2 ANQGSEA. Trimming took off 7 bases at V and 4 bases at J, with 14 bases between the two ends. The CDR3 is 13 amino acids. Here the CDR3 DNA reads TGCAGCGCACCGGGACGGAGTTACAATGAGCAGTTCTTC. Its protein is CSAPGRSYNEQFF.

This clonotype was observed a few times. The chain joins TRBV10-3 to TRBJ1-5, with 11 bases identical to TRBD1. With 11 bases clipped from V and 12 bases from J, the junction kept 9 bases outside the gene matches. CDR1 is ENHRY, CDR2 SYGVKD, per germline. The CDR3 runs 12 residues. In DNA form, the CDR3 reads TGTGCCGTCGGACAGGGGGCGAGGGACCAGCATTTT. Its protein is CAVGQGARDQHF.

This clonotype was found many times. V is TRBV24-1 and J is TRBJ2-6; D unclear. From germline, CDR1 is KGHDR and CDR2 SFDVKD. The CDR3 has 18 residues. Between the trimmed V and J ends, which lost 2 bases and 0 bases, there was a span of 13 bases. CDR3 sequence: CATSDSVSDPSGANVLTF. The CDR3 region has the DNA TGTGCCACCAGTGATTCTGTCAGTGACCCCTCTGGGGCCAACGTCCTGACTTTC.

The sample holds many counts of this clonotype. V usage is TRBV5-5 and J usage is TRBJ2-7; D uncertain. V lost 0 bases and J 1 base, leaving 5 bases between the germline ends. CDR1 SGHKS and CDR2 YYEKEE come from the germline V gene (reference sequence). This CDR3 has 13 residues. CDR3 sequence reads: CASSLEASYEQYF. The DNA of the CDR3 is TGTGCCAGCAGCTTGGAGGCGTCCTACGAGCAGTACTTC. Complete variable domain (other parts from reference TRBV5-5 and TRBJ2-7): DAGVTQSPTHLIKTRGQQVTLRCSPISGHKSVSWYQQVLGQGPQFIFQYYEKEERGRGNFPDRFSARQFPNYSSELNVNALLLGDSALYLCASSLEASYEQYFGPGTRLTVT.

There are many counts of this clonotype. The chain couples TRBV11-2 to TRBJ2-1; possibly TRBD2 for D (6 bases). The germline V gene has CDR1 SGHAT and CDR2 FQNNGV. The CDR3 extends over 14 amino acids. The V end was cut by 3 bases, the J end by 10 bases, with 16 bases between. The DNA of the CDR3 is TGTGCCAGCAGCTTGTCTTCCGGGAGTAGGGAGCAGTTCTTC. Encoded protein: CASSLSSGSREQFF. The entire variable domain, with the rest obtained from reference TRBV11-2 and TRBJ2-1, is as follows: EAGVAQSPRYKIIEKRQSVAFWCNPISGHATLYWYQQILGQGPKLLIQFQNNGVVDDSQLPKDRFSAERLKGVDSTLKIQPAKLEDSAVYLCASSLSSGSREQFFGPGTRLTVL.

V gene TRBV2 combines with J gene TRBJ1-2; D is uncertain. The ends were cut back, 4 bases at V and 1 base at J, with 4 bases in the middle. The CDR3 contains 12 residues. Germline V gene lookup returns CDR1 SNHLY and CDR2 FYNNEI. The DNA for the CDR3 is TGTGCCAGCAGTGTTCTTAACTATGGCTACACCTTC. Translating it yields CASSVLNYGYTF.

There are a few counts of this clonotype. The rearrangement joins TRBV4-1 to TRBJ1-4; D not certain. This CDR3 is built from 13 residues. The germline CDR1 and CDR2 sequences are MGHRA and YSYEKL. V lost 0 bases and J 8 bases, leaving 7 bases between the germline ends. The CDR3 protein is CASSQERSEKLFF. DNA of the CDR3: TGCGCCAGCAGCCAAGAAAGAAGCGAAAAACTGTTTTTT.

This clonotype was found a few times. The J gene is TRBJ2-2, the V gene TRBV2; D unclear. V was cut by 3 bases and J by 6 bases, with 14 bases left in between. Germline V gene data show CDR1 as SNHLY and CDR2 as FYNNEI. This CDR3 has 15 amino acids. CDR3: CASSDGPTHAGELFF. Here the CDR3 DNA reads TGTGCCAGCAGTGACGGGCCCACTCACGCCGGGGAGCTGTTTTTT.

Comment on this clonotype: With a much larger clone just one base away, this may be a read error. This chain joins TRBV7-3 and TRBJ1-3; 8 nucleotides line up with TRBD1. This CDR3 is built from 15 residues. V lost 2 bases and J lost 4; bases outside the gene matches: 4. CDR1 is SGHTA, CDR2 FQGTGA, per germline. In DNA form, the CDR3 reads TGTGCCAGCAGCTTATTGCACAGGGGGGGAAACACCATATATTTT. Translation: CASSLLHRGGNTIYF.

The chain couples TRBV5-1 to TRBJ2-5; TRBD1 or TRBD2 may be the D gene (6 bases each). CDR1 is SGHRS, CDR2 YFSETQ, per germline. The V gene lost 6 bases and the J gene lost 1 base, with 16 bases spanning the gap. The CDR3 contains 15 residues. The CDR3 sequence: CASKEGGFVQETQYF. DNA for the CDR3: TGCGCCAGCAAGGAGGGGGGTTTTGTCCAAGAGACCCAGTACTTC.

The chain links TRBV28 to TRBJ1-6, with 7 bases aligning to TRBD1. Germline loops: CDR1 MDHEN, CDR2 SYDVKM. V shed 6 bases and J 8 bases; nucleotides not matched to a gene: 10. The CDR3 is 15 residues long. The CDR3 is CASRFTQGPHSPLHF. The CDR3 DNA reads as TGTGCCAGCAGGTTCACACAGGGGCCCCATTCACCCCTCCACTTT. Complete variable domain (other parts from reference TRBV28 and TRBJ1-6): DVKVTQSSRYLVKRTGEKVFLECVQDMDHENMFWYRQDPGLGLRLIYFSYDVKMKEKGDIPEGYSVSREKKERFSLILESASTNQTSMYLCASRFTQGPHSPLHFGNGTRLTVT.

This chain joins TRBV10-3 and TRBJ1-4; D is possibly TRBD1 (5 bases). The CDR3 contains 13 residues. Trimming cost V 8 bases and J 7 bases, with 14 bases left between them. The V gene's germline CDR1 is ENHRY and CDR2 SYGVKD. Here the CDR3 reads CAIPAGKGEKLFF. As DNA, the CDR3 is TGTGCCATCCCGGCAGGGAAGGGTGAAAAACTGTTTTTT.

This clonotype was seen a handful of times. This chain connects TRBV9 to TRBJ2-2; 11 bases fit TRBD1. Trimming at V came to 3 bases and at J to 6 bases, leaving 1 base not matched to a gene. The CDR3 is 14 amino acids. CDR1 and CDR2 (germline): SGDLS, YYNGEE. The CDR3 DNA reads TGTGCCAGCAGCGCGGGACAGGGGGCCGGGGAGCTGTTTTTT. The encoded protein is CASSAGQGAGELFF.

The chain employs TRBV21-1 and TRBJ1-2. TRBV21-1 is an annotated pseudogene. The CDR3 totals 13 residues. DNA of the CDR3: TGTGCCAGCAACTCCGGACGGGACTATGGCTACACCTTC. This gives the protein CASNSGRDYGYTF.

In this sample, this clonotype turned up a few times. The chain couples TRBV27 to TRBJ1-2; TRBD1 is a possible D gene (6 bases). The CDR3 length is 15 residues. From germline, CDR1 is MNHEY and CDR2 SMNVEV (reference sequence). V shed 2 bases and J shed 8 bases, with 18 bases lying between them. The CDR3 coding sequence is TGTGCCAGCAGTTTAGAATGGGGGGCACCCCACGGCTACACCTTC. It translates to CASSLEWGAPHGYTF.